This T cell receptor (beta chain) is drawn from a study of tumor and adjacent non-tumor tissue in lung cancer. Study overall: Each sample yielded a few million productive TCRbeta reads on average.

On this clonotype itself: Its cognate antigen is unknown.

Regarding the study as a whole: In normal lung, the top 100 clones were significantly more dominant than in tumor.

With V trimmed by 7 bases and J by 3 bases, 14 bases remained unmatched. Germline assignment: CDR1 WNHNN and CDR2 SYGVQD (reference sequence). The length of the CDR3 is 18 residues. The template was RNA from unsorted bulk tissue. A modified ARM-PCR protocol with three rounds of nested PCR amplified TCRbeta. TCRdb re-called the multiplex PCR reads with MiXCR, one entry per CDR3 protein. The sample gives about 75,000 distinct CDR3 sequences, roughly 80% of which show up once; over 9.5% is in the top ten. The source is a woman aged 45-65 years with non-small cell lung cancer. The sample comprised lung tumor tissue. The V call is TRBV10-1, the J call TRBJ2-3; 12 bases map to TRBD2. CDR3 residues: CASIRRTSGERVTDTQYF. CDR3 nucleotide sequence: TGCGCCAGCATTCGACGGACTAGCGGGGAGAGGGTAACAGATACGCAGTATTTT.